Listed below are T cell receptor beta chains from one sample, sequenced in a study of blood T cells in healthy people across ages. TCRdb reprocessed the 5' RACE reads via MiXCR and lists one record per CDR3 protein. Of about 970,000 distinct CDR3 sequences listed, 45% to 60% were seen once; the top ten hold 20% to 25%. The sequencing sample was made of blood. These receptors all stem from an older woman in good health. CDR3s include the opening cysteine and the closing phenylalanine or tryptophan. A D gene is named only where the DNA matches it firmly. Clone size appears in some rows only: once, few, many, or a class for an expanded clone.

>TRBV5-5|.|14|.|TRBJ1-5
TGTGCCAGCAGCCTGGGGGCGGGCGTTCAGCCCCAGCATTTT
CASSLGAGVQPQHF
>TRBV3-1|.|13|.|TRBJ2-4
TGTGCCAGCAGCCTCCAACTGGGACGGGAGCAGTACTTC
CASSLQLGREQYF
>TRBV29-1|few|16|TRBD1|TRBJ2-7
TGCAGCGTTGTGGACCCGGGGACAGGCCGATTTTACGAGCAGTACTTC
CSVVDPGTGRFYEQYF
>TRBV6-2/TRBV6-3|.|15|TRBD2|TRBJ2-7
TGTGCCAGCAAAAAGAGGGTAGCGGGAGTCATTGAGCAGTACTTC
CASKKRVAGVIEQYF
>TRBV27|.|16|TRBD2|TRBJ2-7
TGTGCCAGCAGTTCTGGAACTAGCGGGAGGGCTTACGAGCAGTACTTC
CASSSGTSGRAYEQYF
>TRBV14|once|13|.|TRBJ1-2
TGTGCCAGCAGCCAAGATGGGGGTAGTGGCTACACCTTC
CASSQDGGSGYTF
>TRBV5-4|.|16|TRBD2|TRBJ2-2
TGTGCCAGCAGCTTGTTGACTAGCGGGAAATCCGGGGAGCTGTTTTTT
CASSLLTSGKSGELFF
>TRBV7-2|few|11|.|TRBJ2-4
TGTGCCAGCAGCTCCTATCGAGAGCAGTACTTC
CASSSYREQYF
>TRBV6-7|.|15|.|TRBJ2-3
TGTGCCAGCAGTTACGCGTTGGGACCCACAGATACGCAGTATTTT
CASSYALGPTDTQYF
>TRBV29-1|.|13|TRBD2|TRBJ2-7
TGCAGCGTGAGCCCAGCGGGAGGCTACGAGCAGTACTTC
CSVSPAGGYEQYF
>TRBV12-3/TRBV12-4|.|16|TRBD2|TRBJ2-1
TGTGCCAGCAGTCATCCGGGACTAGCGGGAGGAGGAGAGCAGTTCTTC
CASSHPGLAGGGEQFF
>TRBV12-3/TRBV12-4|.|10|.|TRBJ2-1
TGTGCCAGCAGTTCGGGGGAGAGGTTCTTC
CASSSGERFF
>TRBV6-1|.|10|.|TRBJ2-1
TGTGCCAGCAGTGATACTGAGCAGTTCTTC
CASSDTEQFF
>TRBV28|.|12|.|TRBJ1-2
TGTGCCAGCAGCATGGGCCCGTATGGCTACACCTTC
CASSMGPYGYTF
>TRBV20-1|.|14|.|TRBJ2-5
TGCAGTGCTAGCAGGGGCGCAAAGAAAGAGACCCAGTACTTC
CSASRGAKKETQYF
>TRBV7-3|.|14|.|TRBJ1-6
TGTGCCAGCAGCTCGGGAAGGAGGGGGTCACCCCTCCACTTT
CASSSGRRGSPLHF
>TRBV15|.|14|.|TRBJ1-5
TGTGCCATATCGGCGGGGGGAAACAATCAGCCCCAGCATTTT
CAISAGGNNQPQHF
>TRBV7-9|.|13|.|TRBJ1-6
TGTGCCAGCAGCGTCGGGACCACTCATCCCCTCCACTTT
CASSVGTTHPLHF
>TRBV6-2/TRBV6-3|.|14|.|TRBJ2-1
TGTGCCAGCCACGGAAGGACGACCCCCGGGGAGCAGTTCTTC
CASHGRTTPGEQFF
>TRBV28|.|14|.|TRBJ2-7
TGTGCCAGCCGAGGGCGAGCCTCCTACAATGAGCAGTACTTC
CASRGRASYNEQYF
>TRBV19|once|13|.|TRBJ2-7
TGTGCCAGTAGTCCGGGACTGCGTGGCGAGCAGTACTTC
CASSPGLRGEQYF
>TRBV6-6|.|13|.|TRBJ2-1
TGTGCCAGCAGTTTCCTCCCCTCTAATGAGCAGTTCTTC
CASSFLPSNEQFF
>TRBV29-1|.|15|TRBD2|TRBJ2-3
TGCAGCGTTGCGGGAATTGGGACTACCACAGATACGCAGTATTTT
CSVAGIGTTTDTQYF
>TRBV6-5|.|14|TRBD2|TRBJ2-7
TGTGCCAGCAAACTAGCGGGCCTCCCCTACGAGCAGTACTTC
CASKLAGLPYEQYF
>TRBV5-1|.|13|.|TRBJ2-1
TGCGCCAGCGCGGTGGTGCTGGATTTTGAGCAGTTCTTC
CASAVVLDFEQFF
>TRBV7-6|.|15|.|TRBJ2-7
TGTGCCAGCAGCTCCCTGGACTCCGTACGCTACGAGCAGTACTTC
CASSSLDSVRYEQYF
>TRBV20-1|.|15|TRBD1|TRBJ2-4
TGCAGTGCTAGAGATCCGGTACAGGGGGCGAACATTCAGTACTTC
CSARDPVQGANIQYF
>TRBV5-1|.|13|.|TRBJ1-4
TGCGCCAGCAGCTCTGACATTAATGAAAAACTGTTTTTT
CASSSDINEKLFF
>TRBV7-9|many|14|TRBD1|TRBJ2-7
TGTGCCAGCAGTAGGGACAGGGCAGCCTACGAGCAGTACTTC
CASSRDRAAYEQYF
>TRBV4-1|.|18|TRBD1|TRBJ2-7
TGCGCCAGCAGCCAAGGTATGCCAGGGACAGGGGTATCCTACGAGCAGTACTTC
CASSQGMPGTGVSYEQYF
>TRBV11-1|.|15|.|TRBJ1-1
TGTGCCAGCAGCTTATATCGCGGATCGAACACTGAAGCTTTCTTT
CASSLYRGSNTEAFF
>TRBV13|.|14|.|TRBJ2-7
TGTGCCAGCAGCTTCGTCGGGAGACTCTACGAGCAGTACTTC
CASSFVGRLYEQYF
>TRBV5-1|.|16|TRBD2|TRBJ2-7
TGCGCCAGCAGCTCGGGACTAGCGTTACAGAGTAACGAGCAGTACTTC
CASSSGLALQSNEQYF
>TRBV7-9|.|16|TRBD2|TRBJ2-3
TGTGCCAGCAGCGCAGGACTAGCGGGAGCTGGAGATACGCAGTATTTT
CASSAGLAGAGDTQYF
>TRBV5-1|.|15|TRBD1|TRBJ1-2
TGCGCCAGCAGCTTAGAAGGACAGGGGGTTCGTGGCTACACCTTC
CASSLEGQGVRGYTF
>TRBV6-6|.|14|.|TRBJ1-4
TGTGCCAGCAGTTACTCGATCCAGGGTGAAAAACTGTTTTTT
CASSYSIQGEKLFF
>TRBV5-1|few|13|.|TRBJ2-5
TGCGCCAGCAGCGGTGTGGGTGGTGAGACCCAGTACTTC
CASSGVGGETQYF
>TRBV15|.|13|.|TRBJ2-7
TGTGCCACCAGTCAAACTGAGGCCTACAAGCAGTACTTC
CATSQTEAYKQYF
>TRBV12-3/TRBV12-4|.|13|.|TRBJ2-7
TGTGCCAGCAGTTTATATTACTCCTACGAGCAGTACTTC
CASSLYYSYEQYF
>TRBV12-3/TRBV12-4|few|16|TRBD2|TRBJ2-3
TGTGCCAGCAGTCCCCAATCTGCGGGAGGGACAGATACGCAGTATTTT
CASSPQSAGGTDTQYF
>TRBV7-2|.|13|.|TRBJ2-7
TGTGCCAGCAGCGCACAGAAGGGCTACGAGCAGTACTTC
CASSAQKGYEQYF
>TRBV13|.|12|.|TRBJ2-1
TGTGCCAGCAGCTCCATGAACAATGAGCAGTTCTTC
CASSSMNNEQFF
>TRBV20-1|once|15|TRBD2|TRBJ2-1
TGCAGTGCCACGACTAGCAGGAGTGGGCACAATGAGCAGTTCTTC
CSATTSRSGHNEQFF
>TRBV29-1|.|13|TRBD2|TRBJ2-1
TGCAGCGTTGAAAGTAGCGGGTACAATGAGCAGTTCTTC
CSVESSGYNEQFF
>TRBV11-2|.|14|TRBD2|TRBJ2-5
TGTGCCAGCAGCCCAGCGGGAAGTTGGGAGACCCAGTACTTC
CASSPAGSWETQYF
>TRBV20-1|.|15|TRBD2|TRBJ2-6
TGCAGTGCTAGACCTAGCGGCTCTGGGGCCAACGTCCTGACTTTC
CSARPSGSGANVLTF
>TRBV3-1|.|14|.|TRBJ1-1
TGTGCCAGCAGCCCCCGGTGGTCTACGGCTGAAGCTTTCTTT
CASSPRWSTAEAFF
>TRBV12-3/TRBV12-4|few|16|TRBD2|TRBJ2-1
TGTGCCAGCAGTTTTAGCGGGACTACGAAGGACAATGAGCAGTTCTTC
CASSFSGTTKDNEQFF
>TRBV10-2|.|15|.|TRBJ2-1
TGCGCCAGCACTTCAGGACAGGTGCGGGGCAATGAGCAGTTCTTC
CASTSGQVRGNEQFF
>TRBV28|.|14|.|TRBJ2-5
TGTGCCAGCAGGACAGCAAAGTTCCAAGAGACCCAGTACTTC
CASRTAKFQETQYF
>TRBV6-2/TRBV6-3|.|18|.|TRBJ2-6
TGTGCCAGCATTGGGGTTGTGGGAGTTTACTCTGGGGCCAACGTCCTGACTTTC
CASIGVVGVYSGANVLTF
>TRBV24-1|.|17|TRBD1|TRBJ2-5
TGTGCCACCAGTGATTTTACAGGGGGCGGCATTAGGGAGACCCAGTACTTC
CATSDFTGGGIRETQYF
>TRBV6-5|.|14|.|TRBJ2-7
TGTGCCAGCAGACTAAACCGGGAGCACCACGAGCAGTACTTC
CASRLNREHHEQYF
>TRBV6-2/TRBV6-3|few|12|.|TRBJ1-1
TGTGCCAGCAGCCTACGCGTCACTGAAGCTTTCTTT
CASSLRVTEAFF
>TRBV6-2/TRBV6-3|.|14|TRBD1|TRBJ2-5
TGTGCCAGCAGAAACACAGGGGACCAAGAGACCCAGTACTTC
CASRNTGDQETQYF
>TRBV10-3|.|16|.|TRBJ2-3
TGTGCCCTCAGCTCCAGCCCGATAGATAACACAGATACGCAGTATTTT
CALSSSPIDNTDTQYF